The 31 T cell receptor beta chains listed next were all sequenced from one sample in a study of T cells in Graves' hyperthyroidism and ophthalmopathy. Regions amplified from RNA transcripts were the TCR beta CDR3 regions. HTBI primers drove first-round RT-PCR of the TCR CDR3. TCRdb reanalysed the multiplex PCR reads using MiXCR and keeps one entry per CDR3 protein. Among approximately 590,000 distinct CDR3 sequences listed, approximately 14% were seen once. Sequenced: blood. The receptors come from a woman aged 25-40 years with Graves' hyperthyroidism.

CDR3 residues: CASSYSPSSYEQYF. As DNA, the CDR3 is TGTGCCAGCAGTTACTCGCCCAGCTCCTACGAGCAGTACTTC. V and J are TRBV6-5 and TRBJ2-7; D remains ambiguous. The CDR3 consists of 14 residues. Germline CDR1 reads MNHEY; CDR2 reads SVGAGI. V gave up 0 bases and J gave up 0 bases, with 6 bases separating them.

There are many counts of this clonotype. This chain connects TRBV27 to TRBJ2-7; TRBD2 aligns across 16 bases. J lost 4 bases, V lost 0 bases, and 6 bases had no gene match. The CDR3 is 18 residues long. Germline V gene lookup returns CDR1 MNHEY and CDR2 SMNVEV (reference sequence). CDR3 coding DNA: TGTGCCAGCAGTTTATCGGGACTAGCGGGAGGGCCTCGGTACGAGCAGTACTTC. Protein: CASSLSGLAGGPRYEQYF.

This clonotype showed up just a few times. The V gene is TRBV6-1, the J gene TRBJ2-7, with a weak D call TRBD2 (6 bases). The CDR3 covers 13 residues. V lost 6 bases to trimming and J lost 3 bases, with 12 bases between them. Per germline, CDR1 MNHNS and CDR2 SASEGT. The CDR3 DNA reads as TGTGCCAGCAGGGGGGGACCTCTCTACGAGCAGTACTTC. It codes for CASRGGPLYEQYF.

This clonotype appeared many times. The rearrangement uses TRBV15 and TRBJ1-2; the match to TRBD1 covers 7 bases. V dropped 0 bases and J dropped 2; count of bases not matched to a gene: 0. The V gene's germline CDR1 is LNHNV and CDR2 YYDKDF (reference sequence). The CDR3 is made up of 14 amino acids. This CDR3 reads CATSREQGNYGYTF. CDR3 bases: TGTGCCACCAGCAGAGAACAGGGGAACTATGGCTACACCTTC.

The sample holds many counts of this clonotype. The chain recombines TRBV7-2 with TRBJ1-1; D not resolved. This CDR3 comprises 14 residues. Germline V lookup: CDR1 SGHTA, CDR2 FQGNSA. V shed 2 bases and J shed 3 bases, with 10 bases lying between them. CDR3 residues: CASSLRFRDTEAFF. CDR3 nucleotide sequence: TGTGCCAGCAGCTTAAGGTTCCGGGACACTGAAGCTTTCTTT.

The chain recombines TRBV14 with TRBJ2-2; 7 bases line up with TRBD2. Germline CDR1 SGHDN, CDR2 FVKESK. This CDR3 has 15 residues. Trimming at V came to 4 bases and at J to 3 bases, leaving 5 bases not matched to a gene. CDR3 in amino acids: CASSPSSGYTGELFF. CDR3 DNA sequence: TGTGCCAGCAGCCCCTCTAGCGGCTACACCGGGGAGCTGTTTTTT.

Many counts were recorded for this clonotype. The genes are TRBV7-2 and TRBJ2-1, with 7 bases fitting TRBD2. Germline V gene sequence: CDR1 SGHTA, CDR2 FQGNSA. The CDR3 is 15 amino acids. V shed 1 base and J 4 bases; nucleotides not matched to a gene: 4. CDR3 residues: CASSLGGSAYNEQFF. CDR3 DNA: TGTGCCAGCAGCTTAGGCGGGAGCGCTTACAATGAGCAGTTCTTC.

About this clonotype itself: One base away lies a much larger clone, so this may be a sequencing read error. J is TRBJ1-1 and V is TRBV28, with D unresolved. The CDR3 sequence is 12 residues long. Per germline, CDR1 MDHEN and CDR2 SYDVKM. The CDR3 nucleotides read TGTGCCAGCAGGGTCGGCGTCACTGGAGCTTTCTTT. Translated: CASRVGVTGAFF.

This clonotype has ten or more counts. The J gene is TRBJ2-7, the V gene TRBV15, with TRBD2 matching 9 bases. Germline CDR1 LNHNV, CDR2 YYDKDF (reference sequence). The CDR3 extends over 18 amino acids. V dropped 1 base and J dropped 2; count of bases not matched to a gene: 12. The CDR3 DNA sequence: TGTGCCACCAGCAGAGGTTCCCTGCCTAGCGGGGCCCCCTACGAGCAGTACTTC. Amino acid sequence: CATSRGSLPSGAPYEQYF.

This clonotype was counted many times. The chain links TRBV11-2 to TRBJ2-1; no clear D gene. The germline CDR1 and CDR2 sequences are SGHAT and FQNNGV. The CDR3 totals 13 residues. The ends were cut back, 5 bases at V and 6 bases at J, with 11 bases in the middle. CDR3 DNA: TGTGCCAGCAGCGTCCGAGGCGGCAATGAGCAGTTCTTC. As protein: CASSVRGGNEQFF.

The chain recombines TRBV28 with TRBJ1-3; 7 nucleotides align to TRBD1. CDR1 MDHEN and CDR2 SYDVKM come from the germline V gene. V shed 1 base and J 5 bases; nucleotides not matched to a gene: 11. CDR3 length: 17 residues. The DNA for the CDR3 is TGTGCCAGCAGTTTATCGCTGACAGGGTATTCGAGAAACACCATATATTTT. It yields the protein CASSLSLTGYSRNTIYF. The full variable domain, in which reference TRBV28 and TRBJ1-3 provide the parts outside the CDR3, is DVKVTQSSRYLVKRTGEKVFLECVQDMDHENMFWYRQDPGLGLRLIYFSYDVKMKEKGDIPEGYSVSREKKERFSLILESASTNQTSMYLCASSLSLTGYSRNTIYFGEGSWLTVV.

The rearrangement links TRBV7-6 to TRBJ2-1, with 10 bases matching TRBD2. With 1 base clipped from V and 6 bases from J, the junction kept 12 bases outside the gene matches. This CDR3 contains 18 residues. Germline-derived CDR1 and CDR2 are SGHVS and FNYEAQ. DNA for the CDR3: TGTGCCAGCAGCTTAGTAGCCCCCGGGACTAGCGCCACCAATGAGCAGTTCTTC. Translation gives CASSLVAPGTSATNEQFF.

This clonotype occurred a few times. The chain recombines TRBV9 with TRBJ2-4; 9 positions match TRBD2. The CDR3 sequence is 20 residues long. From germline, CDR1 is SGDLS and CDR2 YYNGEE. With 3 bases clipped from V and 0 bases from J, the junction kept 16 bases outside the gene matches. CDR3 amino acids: CASSDPIAGVQTLAKNIQYF. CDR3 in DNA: TGTGCCAGCAGCGACCCGATAGCGGGAGTTCAAACGCTAGCCAAAAACATTCAGTACTTC.

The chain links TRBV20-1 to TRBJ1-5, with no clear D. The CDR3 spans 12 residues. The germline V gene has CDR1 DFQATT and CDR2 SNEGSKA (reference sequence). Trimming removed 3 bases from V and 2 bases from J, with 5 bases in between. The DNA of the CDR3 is TGCAGTGCTAGGGCCGGCAATCAGCCCCAGCATTTT. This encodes CSARAGNQPQHF.

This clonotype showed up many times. The CDR3 region has the DNA TGTGCCAGCTCACCTCAGGGCACCTACAATGAGCAGTTCTTC. Translated, it gives CASSPQGTYNEQFF. V usage is TRBV18 and J usage is TRBJ2-1; TRBD1 might be the D (5 bases). The CDR3 loop spans 14 amino acids. The V end lost 3 bases, the J end lost 2 bases, and 8 bases lay between the germline ends. Germline CDR1 reads KGHSH; CDR2 reads LQKENI.

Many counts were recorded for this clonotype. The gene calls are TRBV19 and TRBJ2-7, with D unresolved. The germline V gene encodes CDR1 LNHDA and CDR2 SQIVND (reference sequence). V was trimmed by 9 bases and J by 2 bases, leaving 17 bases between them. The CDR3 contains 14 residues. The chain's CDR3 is CASKASGATYEQYF. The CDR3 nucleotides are TGTGCCAGCAAGGCATCGGGTGCGACCTACGAGCAGTACTTC.

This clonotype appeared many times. The CDR3 bases are TGCGCCAGCAGCCTACTCGGGCCGGGACAAGGCAATGAGCAGTTCTTC. It codes for CASSLLGPGQGNEQFF. V gene TRBV5-1 combines with J gene TRBJ2-1, with D perhaps matching TRBD1 (6 bases). The CDR3 contains 16 residues. The germline V gene encodes CDR1 SGHRS and CDR2 YFSETQ. Trimming removed 4 bases at V and 6 bases at J, with 20 bases between.

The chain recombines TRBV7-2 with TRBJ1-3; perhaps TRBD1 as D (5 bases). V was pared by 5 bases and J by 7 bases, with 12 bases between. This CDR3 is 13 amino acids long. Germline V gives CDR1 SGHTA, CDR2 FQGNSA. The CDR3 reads CASSGGVRNTIYF. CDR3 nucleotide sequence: TGTGCCAGCAGCGGGGGAGTGAGGAACACCATATATTTT.

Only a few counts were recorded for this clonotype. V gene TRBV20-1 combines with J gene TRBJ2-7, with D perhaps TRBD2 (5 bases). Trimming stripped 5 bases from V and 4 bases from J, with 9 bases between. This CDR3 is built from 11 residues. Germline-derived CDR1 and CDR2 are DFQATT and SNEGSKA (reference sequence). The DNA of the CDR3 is TGCAGTGCTCTTGAGGGATACGAGCAGTACTTC. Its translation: CSALEGYEQYF.

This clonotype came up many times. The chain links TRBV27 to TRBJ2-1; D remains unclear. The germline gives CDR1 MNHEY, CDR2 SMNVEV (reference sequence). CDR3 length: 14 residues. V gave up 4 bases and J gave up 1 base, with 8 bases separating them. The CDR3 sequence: CASSSIKSYNEQFF. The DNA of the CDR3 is TGTGCCAGCAGTTCGATCAAATCCTACAATGAGCAGTTCTTC.

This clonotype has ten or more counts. The DNA of the CDR3 is TGTGCCAGCAGCGTTAGCGGGACCTTGAACACCGGGGAGCTGTTTTTT. The encoded protein is CASSVSGTLNTGELFF. The V gene is TRBV12-3 or TRBV12-4, the J gene TRBJ2-2; TRBD2 matches 8 bases. Losses at the gene ends were 6 bases for V and 1 base for J; bases not matched to a gene: 7. This CDR3 has 16 amino acids.

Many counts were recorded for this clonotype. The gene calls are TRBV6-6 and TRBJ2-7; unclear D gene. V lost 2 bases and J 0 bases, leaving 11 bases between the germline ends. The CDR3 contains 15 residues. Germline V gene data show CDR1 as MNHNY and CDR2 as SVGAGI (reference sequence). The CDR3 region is CASSYQDGDSYEQYF. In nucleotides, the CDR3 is TGTGCCAGCAGTTACCAGGACGGTGACTCCTACGAGCAGTACTTC.

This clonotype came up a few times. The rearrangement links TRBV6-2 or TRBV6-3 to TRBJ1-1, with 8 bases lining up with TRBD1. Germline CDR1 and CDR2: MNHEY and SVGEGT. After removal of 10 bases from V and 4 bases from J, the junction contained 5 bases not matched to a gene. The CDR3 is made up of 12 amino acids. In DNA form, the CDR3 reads TGTGCCATCCAGGGGGCCCGCACTGAAGCTTTCTTT. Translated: CAIQGARTEAFF.

The CDR3 DNA reads TGTGCCTGGAGGCCGGACTACCCCTACGAGCAGTACTTC. Its protein product is CAWRPDYPYEQYF. V usage is TRBV30 and J usage is TRBJ2-7, with TRBD2 as a possible D gene (6 bases). Germline CDR1 is GTSNPN and CDR2 is SVGIG (reference sequence). This CDR3 has 13 amino acids. Trimming shortened V by 3 bases and J by 2 bases, and 11 bases separated the two germline ends.

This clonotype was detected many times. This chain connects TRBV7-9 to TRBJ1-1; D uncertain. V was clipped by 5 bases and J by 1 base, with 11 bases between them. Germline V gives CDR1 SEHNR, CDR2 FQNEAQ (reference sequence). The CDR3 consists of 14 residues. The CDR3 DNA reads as TGTGCCAGCAGCAGTCCGGTCCAGAACACTGAAGCTTTCTTT. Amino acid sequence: CASSSPVQNTEAFF.

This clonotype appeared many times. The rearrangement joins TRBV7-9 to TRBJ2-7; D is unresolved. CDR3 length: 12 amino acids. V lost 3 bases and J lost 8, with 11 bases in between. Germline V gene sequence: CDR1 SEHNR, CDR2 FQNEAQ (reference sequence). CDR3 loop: CASSFPAPQQYF. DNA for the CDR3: TGTGCCAGCAGCTTCCCTGCCCCCCAGCAGTACTTC. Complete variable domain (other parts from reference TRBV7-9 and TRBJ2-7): DTGVSQNPRHKITKRGQNVTFRCDPISEHNRLYWYRQTLGQGPEFLTYFQNEAQLEKSRLLSDRFSAERPKGSFSTLEIQRTEQGDSAMYLCASSFPAPQQYFGPGTRLTVT.

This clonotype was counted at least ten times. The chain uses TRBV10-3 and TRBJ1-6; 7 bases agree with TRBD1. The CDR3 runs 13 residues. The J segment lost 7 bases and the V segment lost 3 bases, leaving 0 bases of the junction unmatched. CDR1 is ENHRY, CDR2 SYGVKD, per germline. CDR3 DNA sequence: TGTGCCATCAGTGAACAGGGGAATTCACCCCTCCACTTT. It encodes CAISEQGNSPLHF.

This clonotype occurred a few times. The CDR3 nucleotides read TGTGCCAGTAGTATTGCACCCCGCGATCTGTGGGGCTCCTACAATGAGCAGTTCTTC. Translation gives CASSIAPRDLWGSYNEQFF. The chain carries TRBV19 and TRBJ2-1; D not resolved. V was cut by 3 bases and J by 0 bases, with 21 bases left in between. CDR3 length: 19 residues. Germline V gene sequence: CDR1 LNHDA, CDR2 SQIVND (reference sequence).

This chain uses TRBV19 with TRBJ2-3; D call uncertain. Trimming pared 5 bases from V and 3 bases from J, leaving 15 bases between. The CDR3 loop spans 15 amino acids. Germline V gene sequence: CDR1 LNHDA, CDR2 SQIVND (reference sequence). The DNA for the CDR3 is TGTGCCAGTAGTGGCGGAACATTAAAAACAGATACGCAGTATTTT. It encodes CASSGGTLKTDTQYF. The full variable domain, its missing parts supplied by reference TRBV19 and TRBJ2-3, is DGGITQSPKYLFRKEGQNVTLSCEQNLNHDAMYWYRQDPGQGLRLIYYSQIVNDFQKGDIAEGYSVSREKKESFPLTVTSAQKNPTAFYLCASSGGTLKTDTQYFGPGTRLTVL.

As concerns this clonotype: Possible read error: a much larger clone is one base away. DNA of the CDR3: TGTGCCAGCAGCTTGGACCTAGCGGGAGTTAACGAGCAGTTCTTC. Its protein product is CASSLDLAGVNEQFF. The rearrangement joins TRBV5-5 to TRBJ2-1, with TRBD2 matching 10 bases. Germline values: CDR1 SGHKS, CDR2 YYEKEE (reference sequence). The CDR3 has 15 amino acids. The trim removed 0 bases at V and 10 bases at J, leaving 7 bases unmatched.

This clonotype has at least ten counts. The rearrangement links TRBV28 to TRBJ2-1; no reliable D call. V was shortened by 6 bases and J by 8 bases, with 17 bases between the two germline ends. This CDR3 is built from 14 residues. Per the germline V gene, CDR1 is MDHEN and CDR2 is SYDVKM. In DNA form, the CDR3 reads TGTGCCAGCAGCCGCTCAGCCCTGAGCGATGAGCAGTTCTTC. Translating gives CASSRSALSDEQFF.